These T cell receptor beta chains were read from a single sample in a study of CD4 T cells in relation to SARS-CoV-2 and coronaviruses. The repertoire was sequenced with immunoSEQ multiplex PCR; TCRdb's copy has only in-frame clones and lacks some. The sample holds some 21,000 clones, under 85% seen once. The antigens for these receptors are not known. The sequenced sample was CD4+ T cells from PBMCs, cultured in vitro. Receptor source: a human donor in good health. Each CDR3 is given with its conserved first and last residue. D genes are given only for firm matches. Clone sizes are given selectively: once, few, many, or a class where the clone is expanded.

TRBJ1-2 | NA | TRBV19 | NA | TGTGCCAGTAGTATGGAGACCTATGGCTACACCTTC | CASSMETYGYTF
TRBJ2-1 | NA | TRBV5-1 | TRBD2 | TGCGCCAGCAGCTTGGCGACTAGCGGCAATGAGCAGTTCTTC | CASSLATSGNEQFF
TRBJ1-4 | few | TRBV15 | NA | TGTGCCACCAGCAGAGATTCCTCTATCAGGGAGGTAAATGAAAAACTGTTTTTT | CATSRDSSIREVNEKLFF
TRBJ2-7 | NA | TRBV25-1 | TRBD1 | TGTGCCAGCAGTGAATCTCCGACAGGGACCTTCTACGAGCAGTACTTC | CASSESPTGTFYEQYF
TRBJ2-1 | NA | TRBV3-1/TRBV3-2 | TRBD2 | TGTGCCAGCAGCTCACCGTGGGAGGGCAAGAATGAGCAGTTCTTC | CASSSPWEGKNEQFF
TRBJ2-3 | few | TRBV19 | TRBD2 | TGTGCCAGTACCAAAACGAGCGGGATCGTCACAGATACGCAGTATTTT | CASTKTSGIVTDTQYF
TRBJ2-7 | NA | TRBV9 | NA | TGTGCCAGCAGCGTAGATGAGGGGGACTTCTACGAGCAGTACTTC | CASSVDEGDFYEQYF
TRBJ2-5 | NA | TRBV28 | TRBD2 | TGTGCCAGCATGGGGACTAGCAAAGAGACCCAGTACTTC | CASMGTSKETQYF
TRBJ1-5 | NA | TRBV23-1 | NA | TGCGCCAGCACCGCGAGGAGGGCCGGTCAGCCCCAGCATTTT | CASTARRAGQPQHF
TRBJ2-5 | NA | TRBV7-9 | NA | TGTGCCAGCTCTATGAGCAATCAAGAGACCCAGTACTTC | CASSMSNQETQYF
TRBJ1-1 | once | TRBV2 | NA | TGTGCCAGCAGTGTTTCACCCCAGGGCAGAATGAACACTGAAGCTTTCTTT | CASSVSPQGRMNTEAFF
TRBJ1-1 | NA | TRBV19 | NA | TGTGCCAGTACTCAACTAACACAGGGGAACACTGAAGCTTTCTTT | CASTQLTQGNTEAFF
TRBJ1-4 | NA | TRBV4-2 | NA | TGTGCCAGCAGTGCTCGCCGAGGGACTAATGAAAAACTGTTTTTT | CASSARRGTNEKLFF
TRBJ1-4 | NA | TRBV5-1 | TRBD1 | TGCGCCAGCAGCCAAGGGACAGGTGAAAAACTGTTTTTT | CASSQGTGEKLFF
TRBJ2-5 | NA | TRBV18 | NA | TGTGCCAGCTCACAGAGACACCTACAAGAGACCCAGTACTTC | CASSQRHLQETQYF